One sample yielded the 30 T cell receptor beta chains listed below, sequenced in a study of blood T cell repertoires in COVID-19. TCRdb's table, derived via immunoSEQ multiplex PCR, lists solely in-frame clones and lacks some. The sample records a few hundred thousand clones, 86% being singletons. The sample comprised peripheral blood. The receptors stem from a woman aged 25 to 45 with active or convalescent COVID-19.

The rearrangement joins TRBV5-5 to TRBJ2-2, with 9 bases aligning to TRBD2. CDR1 and CDR2 from the germline V gene are SGHKS and YYEKEE (reference sequence). The V gene end was trimmed by 5 bases and the J gene end by 2 bases; junction bases not matched to a gene: 4. There are 15 residues in the CDR3. CDR3 sequence (DNA): TGTGCCAGCAGTGCGGGGGGGCTTAACACCGGGGAGCTGTTTTTT. Translation gives CASSAGGLNTGELFF.

In its sample, this clone was seen a few times. The CDR3 DNA sequence: TGCGCCAGCAGCTTGGCCGAGGGATCCGGGGAGCTGTTTTTT. It yields the protein CASSLAEGSGELFF. The rearrangement uses TRBV5-1 and TRBJ2-2; TRBD2 is a possible D gene (5 bases). In germline, CDR1 is SGHRS, CDR2 YFSETQ. This CDR3 contains 14 residues. V was clipped by 0 bases and J by 6 bases, with 9 bases between them.

This chain connects TRBV10-3 to TRBJ1-2; possibly TRBD1 for D (5 bases). Germline-derived CDR1 and CDR2 are ENHRY and SYGVKD. This CDR3 is 16 amino acids long. The germline V and J ends were trimmed by 3 bases and 4 bases, with 18 bases remaining between them. CDR3 DNA sequence: TGTGCCATCAGTGATTCCGGAGAACAGGCATTCTATGGCTACACCTTC. Encoded protein: CAISDSGEQAFYGYTF.

The chain couples TRBV6-1 to TRBJ1-1; 9 nucleotides agree with TRBD1. The CDR3 is 16 amino acids. Trimming at V came to 2 bases and at J to 0 bases, leaving 4 bases not matched to a gene. CDR1 MNHNS and CDR2 SASEGT come from the germline V gene. As DNA, the CDR3 is TGTGCCAGCAGTGAATTTGGGACAGGGATGAACACTGAAGCTTTCTTT. It is translated as CASSEFGTGMNTEAFF.

The chain joins TRBV19 to TRBJ1-2, with 8 bases matching TRBD1. From germline, CDR1 is LNHDA and CDR2 SQIVND (reference sequence). V lost 3 bases and J lost 6; bases outside the gene matches: 6. The CDR3 is 14 amino acids. This CDR3 reads CASSISGQGHGYTF. CDR3 coding DNA: TGTGCCAGTAGTATTAGTGGACAGGGTCATGGCTACACCTTC.

The chain employs TRBV9 and TRBJ2-7; D is perhaps TRBD2 (7 bases). V was shortened by 4 bases and J by 0 bases, with 14 bases between the two germline ends. The CDR3 totals 15 residues. Germline values: CDR1 SGDLS, CDR2 YYNGEE. The CDR3 nucleotides read TGTGCCAGCAGCTCAAGAGGGGGGGCCTCCTACGAGCAGTACTTC. As protein: CASSSRGGASYEQYF.

V is TRBV30 and J is TRBJ1-6; the D is unclear. CDR3 size: 12 residues. CDR1 and CDR2 from the germline V gene are GTSNPN and SVGIG (reference sequence). The V end was cut by 2 bases, the J end by 8 bases, with 7 bases between. CDR3 in amino acids: CAWSPDYSPLHF. CDR3 DNA: TGTGCCTGGAGTCCGGACTATTCACCCCTCCACTTT. Together with reference TRBV30 and TRBJ1-6, the CDR3 gives the full variable domain: SQTIHQWPATLVQPVGSPLSLECTVEGTSNPNLYWYRQAAGRGLQLLFYSVGIGQISSEVPQNLSASRPQDRQFILSSKKLLLSDSGFYLCAWSPDYSPLHFGNGTRLTVT.

The CDR3 coding sequence is TGTGCCAGCAGTTACTTGGCTCGCCCAAACAATGAGCAGTTCTTC. It yields the protein CASSYLARPNNEQFF. V gene TRBV6-5 combines with J gene TRBJ2-1; no definite D call. This CDR3 is 15 amino acids long. The V gene's germline CDR1 is MNHEY and CDR2 SVGAGI. Trimming left V 1 base short and J 5 bases short, with 12 bases between.

The chain carries TRBV7-9 and TRBJ2-3; D gene unclear. There are 15 residues in the CDR3. Germline CDR1 reads SEHNR; CDR2 reads FQNEAQ (reference sequence). V was pared by 0 bases and J by 6 bases, with 13 bases between. The DNA for the CDR3 is TGTGCCAGCAGCTTAGCGCGGCTAGTTCACGATACGCAGTATTTT. It codes for CASSLARLVHDTQYF.

This chain joins TRBV11-2 and TRBJ1-2; 7 nucleotides match TRBD1. From germline, CDR1 is SGHAT and CDR2 FQNNGV. The CDR3 covers 15 residues. With 1 base clipped from V and 4 bases from J, the junction kept 6 bases outside the gene matches. CDR3 region: CASSLGAGGVYGYTF. CDR3 in DNA: TGTGCCAGCAGCTTAGGGGCAGGGGGAGTCTATGGCTACACCTTC.

The chain is built from TRBV7-3 and TRBJ2-3, with 12 positions matching TRBD2. The CDR3 sequence is 16 residues long. Trimming cost V 5 bases and J 4 bases; bases outside gene matches: 7. The germline CDR1 and CDR2 sequences are SGHTA and FQGTGA. As DNA, the CDR3 is TGTGCCAGCAGCGTGACTAGCGGGGGTTTGGCAGATACGCAGTATTTT. It specifies CASSVTSGGLADTQYF. The full variable domain, completed using reference TRBV7-3 and TRBJ2-3, is GAGVSQTPSNKVTEKGKYVELRCDPISGHTALYWYRQSLGQGPEFLIYFQGTGAADDSGLPNDRFFAVRPEGSVSTLKIQRTERGDSAVYLCASSVTSGGLADTQYFGPGTRLTVL.

The rearrangement links TRBV28 to TRBJ2-7, with D possibly matching TRBD2 (6 bases). Germline V gives CDR1 MDHEN, CDR2 SYDVKM. The V gene lost 5 bases and the J gene lost 0 bases, with 17 bases spanning the gap. The CDR3 runs to 16 residues. CDR3: CASSPQGRSRSYEQYF. The DNA of the CDR3 is TGTGCCAGCAGTCCCCAAGGGAGGTCCCGCTCCTACGAGCAGTACTTC.

The chain carries TRBV6-6 and TRBJ2-1; weak D call: TRBD1 (6 bases). The germline V gene has CDR1 MNHNY and CDR2 SVGAGI (reference sequence). The CDR3 covers 15 residues. Trimming took 5 bases from V and 5 from J, leaving 16 bases between them. As DNA, the CDR3 is TGTGCCAGCAGTCCCTCCCTGGGGGCCCACAATGAGCAGTTCTTC. Amino acids: CASSPSLGAHNEQFF.

The rearrangement links TRBV19 to TRBJ1-1; D possibly corresponds to TRBD1 (6 bases). Germline V gene data show CDR1 as LNHDA and CDR2 as SQIVND (reference sequence). V lost 8 bases and J 2 bases, leaving 12 bases between the germline ends. This CDR3 region has 13 residues. CDR3 sequence reads: CASGIRGNTEAFF. CDR3 bases: TGTGCCAGTGGAATCAGGGGAAACACTGAAGCTTTCTTT.

The chain joins TRBV6-2 or TRBV6-3 to TRBJ2-2; TRBD1 aligns across 8 bases. CDR3 length: 13 amino acids. Germline V CDR1 and CDR2: MNHEY, SVGEGT. V dropped 5 bases and J dropped 6; count of bases not matched to a gene: 2. Here the CDR3 reads CASSRQGPGELFF. CDR3 coding DNA: TGTGCCAGCAGTCGACAGGGGCCCGGGGAGCTGTTTTTT.

The rearrangement links TRBV2 to TRBJ1-4, with 8 positions matching TRBD1. Per the germline V gene, CDR1 is SNHLY and CDR2 is FYNNEI. The CDR3 is 14 residues long. V shed 7 bases and J 6 bases; nucleotides not matched to a gene: 7. The DNA of the CDR3 is TGTGCCAGCACTCAACAGGGGGGGGATGAAAAACTGTTTTTT. Translating it yields CASTQQGGDEKLFF.

The CDR3 protein is CASSQHPGGVPSYEQYF. The DNA of the CDR3 is TGTGCCAGCAGCCAACACCCGGGGGGCGTACCATCCTACGAGCAGTACTTC. The gene calls are TRBV13 and TRBJ2-7, with D perhaps matching TRBD2 (7 bases). Trimming cost V 5 bases and J 1 base, with 21 bases left between them. The CDR3 covers 17 residues. The germline V gene encodes CDR1 PRHDT and CDR2 FYEKMQ (reference sequence).

The chain employs TRBV5-6 and TRBJ1-6; TRBD1 aligns across 7 bases. Per the germline V gene, CDR1 is SGHDT and CDR2 is YYEEEE. V shed 0 bases, J shed 9 bases, and the junction held 15 bases outside the gene matches. This CDR3 spans 18 amino acids. CDR3 sequence (DNA): TGTGCCAGCAGCTTGGGACAGGGCGGGCCCCAATTGGGTTCACCCCTCCACTTT. Residues: CASSLGQGGPQLGSPLHF.

The chain is built from TRBV5-1 and TRBJ2-7; 8 bases are a match to TRBD2. Per germline, CDR1 SGHRS and CDR2 YFSETQ. The J segment lost 2 bases and the V segment lost 3 bases, leaving 7 bases of the junction unmatched. The CDR3 totals 15 residues. The CDR3 reads CASSSQGSGAYEQYF. CDR3 DNA sequence: TGCGCCAGCAGCTCCCAGGGTAGCGGGGCCTACGAGCAGTACTTC.

The chain carries TRBV5-6 and TRBJ2-2; no clear D gene. This CDR3 comprises 15 residues. Looked up from germline, CDR1 is SGHDT and CDR2 is YYEEEE. The V end lost 0 bases, the J end lost 4 bases, and 10 bases lay between the germline ends. CDR3 loop: CASSLGDRLTGELFF. The CDR3 coding sequence is TGTGCCAGCAGCTTGGGCGACCGACTCACCGGGGAGCTGTTTTTT.

The DNA for the CDR3 is TGTGCCAGCAGCTTACACGGGGGGTCGACAGATACGCAGTATTTT. It is translated as CASSLHGGSTDTQYF. The chain is built from TRBV7-9 and TRBJ2-3; 7 nucleotides agree with TRBD2. Germline V gene lookup returns CDR1 SEHNR and CDR2 FQNEAQ (reference sequence). The CDR3 loop spans 15 amino acids. V gave up 2 bases and J gave up 3 bases; unmatched junction bases: 5.

The chain recombines TRBV19 with TRBJ2-3; no definite D call. CDR1 is LNHDA, CDR2 SQIVND, per germline (reference sequence). The germline V and J ends were trimmed by 5 bases and 0 bases, with 6 bases remaining between them. CDR3 length: 13 amino acids. CDR3 nucleotides: TGTGCCAGTAGTCGGGTTAGCACAGATACGCAGTATTTT. Encoded protein: CASSRVSTDTQYF. The full variable domain, with the rest looked up from reference TRBV19 and TRBJ2-3, is DGGITQSPKYLFRKEGQNVTLSCEQNLNHDAMYWYRQDPGQGLRLIYYSQIVNDFQKGDIAEGYSVSREKKESFPLTVTSAQKNPTAFYLCASSRVSTDTQYFGPGTRLTVL.

The chain combines TRBV24-1 with TRBJ2-2; maybe TRBD2 (5 bases). Deletions cut 9 bases from V and 0 bases from J, with 10 bases between. The CDR3 loop spans 14 amino acids. Looked up from germline, CDR1 is KGHDR and CDR2 is SFDVKD. The CDR3 is CATGVGTNTGELFF. The CDR3, as DNA: TGTGCCACCGGGGTCGGGACGAACACCGGGGAGCTGTTTTTT.

The chain has TRBV7-2 and TRBJ1-1; no clear D gene. CDR1 and CDR2 from the germline V gene are SGHTA and FQGNSA. Trimming cost V 3 bases and J 4 bases, with 9 bases left between them. CDR3 length: 13 residues. This CDR3 reads CASSFGESTEAFF. CDR3 in DNA: TGTGCCAGCAGCTTTGGAGAGAGCACTGAAGCTTTCTTT.

V usage is TRBV4-3 and J usage is TRBJ2-1; the D gene is possibly TRBD2 (5 bases). CDR1 is LGHNA, CDR2 YSLEER, per germline. The V end lost 1 base, the J end lost 8 bases, and 21 bases lay between the germline ends. CDR3 size: 17 residues. In DNA form, the CDR3 reads TGCGCCAGCAGCCAAGGCCTCGATGGCGGGCGCGGCGATGAGCAGTTCTTC. Protein: CASSQGLDGGRGDEQFF.

This chain joins TRBV5-1 and TRBJ2-2; 7 bases agree with TRBD1. V lost 2 bases to trimming and J lost 3 bases; unmatched junction nucleotides: 7. The CDR3 length is 16 residues. Germline loops: CDR1 SGHRS, CDR2 YFSETQ. CDR3 protein: CASSFQGDSYTGELFF. DNA of the CDR3: TGCGCCAGCAGCTTCCAAGGGGACAGCTACACCGGGGAGCTGTTTTTT. Full variable domain (remainder filled in from reference TRBV5-1 and TRBJ2-2): KAGVTQTPRYLIKTRGQQVTLSCSPISGHRSVSWYQQTPGQGLQFLFEYFSETQRNKGNFPGRFSGRQFSNSRSEMNVSTLELGDSALYLCASSFQGDSYTGELFFGEGSRLTVL.

This clone was seen just once. This chain links TRBV7-9 with TRBJ1-2; D uncertain. This CDR3 spans 12 amino acids. Trimming cost V 2 bases and J 8 bases, with 9 bases left between them. Germline CDR1 reads SEHNR; CDR2 reads FQNEAQ (reference sequence). CDR3 residues: CASSLPLSGYTF. The CDR3 bases are TGTGCCAGCAGCTTACCCCTGTCGGGCTACACCTTC.

V usage is TRBV30 and J usage is TRBJ1-3; 7 nucleotides line up with TRBD1. CDR1 and CDR2 from the germline V gene are GTSNPN and SVGIG (reference sequence). The CDR3 runs to 15 residues. V trimming: 0 bases; J trimming: 4 bases; junction bases outside the gene matches: 6. The CDR3 DNA is TGTGCCTGGAGTGTACGGGCAGGGGGGGGAAACACCATATATTTT. The encoded protein is CAWSVRAGGGNTIYF.

The chain couples TRBV3-1 (or the pseudogene TRBV3-2) to TRBJ2-1; D is perhaps TRBD2 (7 bases). V gave up 4 bases and J gave up 7 bases, with 20 bases separating them. This CDR3 is built from 16 residues. Germline V CDR1 and CDR2: LGHDT, YNNKEL (reference sequence). The CDR3, as DNA: TGTGCCAGCAGCCGTGGAGGGGGGGGGCCTCAGAATGAGCAGTTCTTC. This gives the protein CASSRGGGGPQNEQFF.

This chain links TRBV5-1 with TRBJ2-1; TRBD2 matches at 15 bases. The CDR3 loop spans 19 amino acids. Trimming took 4 bases from V and 10 from J; bases not matched to a gene: 18. Germline V gene data show CDR1 as SGHRS and CDR2 as YFSETQ. The CDR3 region has the DNA TGCGCCAGCAGCCCCCAGGGACTAGCGGGGGGCCTGTTGGTGTCGGAGCAGTTCTTC. Its translation: CASSPQGLAGGLLVSEQFF.